One sample yielded the 5 T cell receptor beta chains listed below, sequenced in a study of blood T cell repertoires in COVID-19. Sequenced by immunoSEQ multiplex PCR; TCRdb stores in-frame clones only, minus some. This table holds some 20,000 clones, 91% found once. The specimen sequenced was peripheral blood. These receptors were taken from a human donor in a cohort sampled during active COVID-19.

This clone has just one count. The chain links TRBV7-9 to TRBJ1-1; 11 nucleotides agree with TRBD1. The CDR3 is 16 amino acids. With V trimmed by 3 bases and J by 4 bases, 7 bases remained unmatched. Germline CDR1 reads SEHNR; CDR2 reads FQNEAQ (reference sequence). CDR3 nucleotides: TGTGCCAGCAGCTTGACAACCGGGACAGGGGGCACTGAAGCTTTCTTT. Translation gives CASSLTTGTGGTEAFF.

The chain recombines TRBV6-5 with TRBJ1-2; weak D call: TRBD1 (5 bases). CDR3 length: 16 residues. Trimming stripped 4 bases from V and 10 bases from J, with 25 bases between. The V gene's germline CDR1 is MNHEY and CDR2 SVGAGI. The CDR3 coding sequence is TGTGCCAGCAGTTCCACCGCTTGGGAGGGGCGAGTCTTCTACACCTTC. It yields the protein CASSSTAWEGRVFYTF.

V gene TRBV10-3 combines with J gene TRBJ1-6; no reliable D call. Trimming removed 2 bases from V and 10 bases from J, with 12 bases in between. The CDR3 extends over 14 amino acids. Germline values: CDR1 ENHRY, CDR2 SYGVKD. For the CDR3, the DNA is TGTGCCATCAGTGAGCCAGGCGCAGGCTCACCCCTCCACTTT. Amino acids: CAISEPGAGSPLHF.

This CDR3 reads CAISESEISTNEKLFF. The CDR3 DNA follows: TGTGCCATCAGTGAGTCTGAGATATCAACTAATGAAAAACTGTTTTTT. The chain employs TRBV10-3 and TRBJ1-4; no clear D gene. V was cut by 0 bases and J by 0 bases, with 8 bases left in between. This CDR3 spans 16 amino acids. Per the germline V gene, CDR1 is ENHRY and CDR2 is SYGVKD.

This clone is medium-sized within its sample. This chain connects TRBV9 to TRBJ2-1, with TRBD2 matching over 10 bases. Losses at the gene ends were 8 bases for V and 7 bases for J; bases not matched to a gene: 3. This CDR3 region has 12 residues. In germline, CDR1 is SGDLS, CDR2 YYNGEE. The CDR3 region is CASQGLANEQFF. The CDR3, as DNA: TGTGCCAGTCAGGGACTAGCGAATGAGCAGTTCTTC. The full variable domain, in which reference TRBV9 and TRBJ2-1 provide the parts outside the CDR3, is DSGVTQTPKHLITATGQRVTLRCSPRSGDLSVYWYQQSLDQGLQFLIQYYNGEERAKGNILERFSAQQFPDLHSELNLSSLELGDSALYFCASQGLANEQFFGPGTRLTVL.